A single sample gave rise to the 4 T cell receptor beta chains below, sequenced in a study of spatial heterogeneity in lung cancer. Via MiXCR, TCRdb re-called the 5' RACE reads, giving one row per CDR3 protein. This table has roughly 70,000 distinct CDR3 sequences, about 14% appearing once. The time point: sample taken at primary tumor resection. Unsorted whole RNA of tumor, nontumor lung or frozen PBMC was sequenced. The source was PBMCs, collected at surgery. Receptors were obtained from a male donor with early-stage non-small cell lung cancer.

This clonotype showed up just a few times. This chain links TRBV28 with TRBJ2-3; possible D gene TRBD1, 5 bases. The CDR3 consists of 16 residues. Trimming removed 5 bases from V and 4 bases from J, with 19 bases in between. Germline V gene sequence: CDR1 MDHEN, CDR2 SYDVKM. This chain's CDR3 is CASSPLSGRWADTQYF. The CDR3 nucleotides read TGTGCCAGCAGTCCTCTTTCAGGGCGGTGGGCAGATACGCAGTATTTT.

This clonotype came up a few times. This chain connects TRBV6-5 to TRBJ2-7, with TRBD1 matching over 7 bases. Trimming removed 5 bases from V and 5 bases from J; junction bases left unmatched: 15. The CDR3 loop spans 16 amino acids. Germline CDR1 MNHEY, CDR2 SVGAGI. CDR3 DNA: TGTGCCAGCAGTCGCCGTACCGGGACAGAAGATCACGAGCAGTACTTC. It is translated as CASSRRTGTEDHEQYF.

J is TRBJ2-7 and V is TRBV10-3; D ambiguous. Germline V gene data show CDR1 as ENHRY and CDR2 as SYGVKD. V lost 5 bases and J 3 bases, leaving 8 bases between the germline ends. The CDR3 covers 12 residues. This chain's CDR3 is CAISTINYEQYF. The CDR3 bases are TGTGCCATCAGTACTATTAACTACGAGCAGTACTTC.

The rearrangement links TRBV6-5 to TRBJ2-5, with a tentative D call TRBD2 (6 bases). The length of the CDR3 is 16 residues. The V end was cut by 7 bases, the J end by 2 bases, with 20 bases between. The germline CDR1 and CDR2 sequences are MNHEY and SVGAGI. The CDR3: CASKAPRSGSQETQYF. CDR3 nucleotide sequence: TGTGCCAGCAAAGCCCCGAGATCCGGGAGTCAAGAGACCCAGTACTTC.